The source of this T cell receptor (beta chain) is a study of a mutant IDH1 vaccine in newly diagnosed glioma. As for the study in general: Treated patients were approximately 62% male, about 38% female, mean age around 40 years.

TCRdb keeps only in-frame clones here, not all; method: immunoSEQ multiplex PCR. The repertoire consists of about 56,000 clones, with roughly nine tenths occurring once and the leading ten covering roughly 1.5%. The time point here: week 35, safety follow-up. Doses of 300 ug of mutant IDH1 20-mer peptide were given with topical imiquimod. Astrocytomas that were new, WHO grade 3 or 4, IDH1-mutant and ATRX-lost were present in the donors. Note on this clone: Its antigen remains unknown.

The input for sequencing was PBMCs, taken from a glioma patient whose treatment included an IDH1 peptide vaccine. The sequence came from a man aged 40-49 years with glioma.

The CDR3 reads CASSKGGPGNQPQHF. CDR3 bases: TGTGCCAGCAGCAAAGGGGGGCCTGGCAATCAGCCCCAGCATTTT. The V call is TRBV7-8, the J call TRBJ1-5, with a weak D call TRBD1 (6 bases). The V gene's germline CDR1 is SGHVS and CDR2 FQNEAQ. Trimming stripped 5 bases from V and 2 bases from J, with 13 bases between. The CDR3 extends over 15 amino acids.